This T cell receptor beta chain was sequenced in a study of cytomegalovirus exposure and HLA in healthy donors. The PCR used 60 Vbeta and 13 Jbeta primers. Sequencing was performed with immunoSEQ multiplex PCR; in TCRdb, only in-frame clones are kept and a portion is missing. The data contain approximately 73,000 clones, roughly 80% of them singletons. Trimming pared 3 bases from V and 0 bases from J, leaving 13 bases between. Germline V gene lookup returns CDR1 SGHDN and CDR2 FVKESK. The CDR3 has 16 amino acids. J is TRBJ2-3 and V is TRBV14, with no clear D. This sequence was found in a woman aged 35 to 49 in good health and CMV-seropositive. The sample taken for sequencing was PBMCs. The CDR3 loop is CASSQATAFSTDTQYF. In DNA form, the CDR3 reads TGTGCCAGCAGCCAGGCGACTGCGTTTAGCACAGATACGCAGTATTTT. The complete variable domain, with remaining parts taken from reference TRBV14 and TRBJ2-3, reads EAGVTQFPSHSVIEKGQTVTLRCDPISGHDNLYWYRRVMGKEIKFLLHFVKESKQDESGMPNNRFLAERTGGTYSTLKVQPAELEDSGVYFCASSQATAFSTDTQYFGPGTRLTVL.